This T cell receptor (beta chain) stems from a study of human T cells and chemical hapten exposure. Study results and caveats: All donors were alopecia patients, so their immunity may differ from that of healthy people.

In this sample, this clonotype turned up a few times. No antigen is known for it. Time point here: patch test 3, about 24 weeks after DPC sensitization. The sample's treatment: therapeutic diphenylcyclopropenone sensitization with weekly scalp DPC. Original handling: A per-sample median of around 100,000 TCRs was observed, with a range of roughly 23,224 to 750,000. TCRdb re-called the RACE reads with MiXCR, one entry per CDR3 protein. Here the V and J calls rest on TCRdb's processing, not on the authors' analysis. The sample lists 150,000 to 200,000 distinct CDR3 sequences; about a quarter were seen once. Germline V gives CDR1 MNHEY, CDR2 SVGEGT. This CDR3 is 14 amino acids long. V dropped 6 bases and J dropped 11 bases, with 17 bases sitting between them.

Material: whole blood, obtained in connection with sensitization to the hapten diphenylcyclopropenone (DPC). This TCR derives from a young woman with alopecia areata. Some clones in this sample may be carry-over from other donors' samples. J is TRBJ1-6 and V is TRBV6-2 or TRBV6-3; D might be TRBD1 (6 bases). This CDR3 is CASRYEGGPAPLHF. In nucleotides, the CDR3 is TGTGCCAGCAGATACGAAGGGGGTCCTGCACCCCTCCACTTT.